A single sample gave rise to the 12 T cell receptor beta chains below, sequenced in a study of CD8 T cells in ankylosing spondylitis. TCRdb analysed the 5' RACE reads with MiXCR anew, one entry per CDR3 protein. This sample has hundreds of thousands of distinct CDR3 sequences, with roughly 24% found just once. The source material was blood, either unsorted or a sorted T cell fraction (not recorded which). The receptor source for this set is a male donor with ankylosing spondylitis or in good health (not recorded which).

This clonotype occurred many times. The chain has TRBV7-8 and TRBJ2-2; TRBD2 aligns across 7 bases. The germline CDR1 and CDR2 sequences are SGHVS and FQNEAQ. Trimming at V came to 6 bases and at J to 5 bases, leaving 12 bases not matched to a gene. This CDR3 is built from 16 residues. This CDR3 is CASRADGGSPTGELFF. The CDR3 coding sequence is TGTGCCAGCAGGGCGGATGGCGGGAGCCCGACCGGGGAGCTGTTTTTT.

The gene calls are TRBV18 and TRBJ2-7; tentatively, D is TRBD1 (7 bases). The ends were cut back, 1 base at V and 6 bases at J, with 22 bases in the middle. Per the germline V gene, CDR1 is KGHSH and CDR2 is LQKENI. The CDR3 has 17 amino acids. The CDR3 sequence is CASSPRDSRGTVVEQYF. CDR3 DNA sequence: TGTGCCAGCTCACCACGGGACAGTCGCGGGACCGTCGTCGAGCAGTACTTC.

This chain uses TRBV6-4 with TRBJ2-1; 7 nucleotides align to TRBD1. Germline CDR1 and CDR2: MRHNA and SNTAGT. The trim removed 9 bases at V and 4 bases at J, leaving 18 bases unmatched. This CDR3 is 17 amino acids long. CDR3 sequence reads: CASRPLIRDRAYNEQFF. In DNA, the CDR3 is TGTGCCAGTCGACCCCTTATCCGGGACAGAGCATACAATGAGCAGTTCTTC.

This clonotype has at least ten counts. The CDR3 nucleotides read TGTGCCAGCAGCAGGACGGACAGGCCCTGTTACAATGAGCAGTTCTTC. Its translation: CASSRTDRPCYNEQFF. The chain combines TRBV21-1 with TRBJ2-1; TRBD1, the D gene given by the table, was not confirmed from the DNA. TRBV21-1 is a pseudogene segment. CDR3 length equals 16 residues.

This clonotype occurred a few times. V and J are TRBV6-2 or TRBV6-3 and TRBJ2-7; TRBD2 matches 8 bases. Losses at the gene ends were 5 bases for V and 0 bases for J; bases not matched to a gene: 12. The germline V gene has CDR1 MNHEY and CDR2 SVGEGT. This CDR3 has 17 amino acids. CDR3 residues: CASSPSRGGRSSYEQYF. DNA for the CDR3: TGTGCCAGCAGTCCCTCTCGGGGCGGGAGGAGCTCCTACGAGCAGTACTTC.

Many counts were recorded for this clonotype. The V gene is TRBV12-3 or TRBV12-4, the J gene TRBJ1-5; D unclear. This CDR3 has 14 amino acids. Trimming took off 2 bases at V and 3 bases at J, with 8 bases between the two ends. This chain's CDR3 is CASSLRADNQPQHF. In nucleotides, the CDR3 is TGTGCCAGCAGTTTAAGGGCAGACAATCAGCCCCAGCATTTT.

This clonotype was seen at least ten times. The chain employs TRBV5-1 and TRBJ1-5, with a tentative D call TRBD1 (5 bases). Germline V CDR1 and CDR2: SGHRS, YFSETQ. Trimming shortened V by 2 bases and J by 2 bases, and 11 bases separated the two germline ends. This CDR3 region has 15 residues. CDR3 nucleotide sequence: TGCGCCAGCAGCTTAGCAGGGTTAGGCAATCAGCCCCAGCATTTT. This codes for CASSLAGLGNQPQHF.

This chain joins TRBV4-3 and TRBJ1-2, with D unresolved. CDR3 length: 15 residues. Germline lookup yields CDR1 LGHNA and CDR2 YSLEER. Trimming took 0 bases from V and 0 from J, leaving 8 bases between them. The CDR3 spells CASSQDAGANYGYTF. As DNA, the CDR3 is TGCGCCAGCAGCCAAGATGCCGGAGCTAACTATGGCTACACCTTC.

The chain links TRBV20-1 to TRBJ1-4; possible D gene TRBD1, 6 bases. The germline V gene encodes CDR1 DFQATT and CDR2 SNEGSKA (reference sequence). The CDR3 totals 16 residues. The V end was cut by 1 base, the J end by 7 bases, with 19 bases between. The CDR3 coding sequence is TGCAGTGCTAGAGGACACGGGACCCTAGGGGGTGAAAAACTGTTTTTT. It specifies CSARGHGTLGGEKLFF.

This rearrangement joins TRBV25-1 to TRBJ2-1; D is unclear. The CDR3 runs to 15 residues. V dropped 4 bases and J dropped 2 bases, with 12 bases sitting between them. In germline, CDR1 is MGHDK, CDR2 SYGVNS. CDR3 DNA sequence: TGTGCCAGCAGTGGGCATGGAGTTACCTACAATGAGCAGTTCTTC. Translating gives CASSGHGVTYNEQFF.

The V and J genes are TRBV4-1 and TRBJ1-5; D unclear. This CDR3 contains 16 residues. The germline gives CDR1 MGHRA, CDR2 YSYEKL. Trimming removed 0 bases from V and 7 bases from J, with 16 bases in between. The chain's CDR3 is CASSQERGGLGQPQHF. CDR3 bases: TGCGCCAGCAGCCAAGAGCGAGGCGGTCTTGGGCAGCCCCAGCATTTT.

This clonotype was counted at least ten times. The rearrangement uses TRBV7-8 and TRBJ2-7, with D perhaps matching TRBD1 or TRBD2 (5 bases each). Germline CDR1 is SGHVS and CDR2 is FQNEAQ. Trimming cost V 7 bases and J 2 bases, with 12 bases left between them. The CDR3 has 13 residues. DNA for the CDR3: TGTGCCAGCAACAGCGGACAAACCTACGAGCAGTACTTC. Translation gives CASNSGQTYEQYF.